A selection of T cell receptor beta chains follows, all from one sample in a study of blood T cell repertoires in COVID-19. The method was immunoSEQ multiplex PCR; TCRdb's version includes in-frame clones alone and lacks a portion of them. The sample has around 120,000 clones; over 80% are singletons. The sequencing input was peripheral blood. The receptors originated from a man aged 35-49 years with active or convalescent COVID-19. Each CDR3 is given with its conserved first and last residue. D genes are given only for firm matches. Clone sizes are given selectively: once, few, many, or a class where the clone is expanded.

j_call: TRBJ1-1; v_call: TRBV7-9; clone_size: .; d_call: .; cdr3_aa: CASSLVGREAPEAFF; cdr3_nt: TGTGCCAGCAGCTTAGTCGGCAGGGAGGCCCCTGAAGCTTTCTTT
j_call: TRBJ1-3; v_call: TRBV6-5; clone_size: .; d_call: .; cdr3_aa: CASSYSSAGNTIYF; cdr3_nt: TGTGCCAGCAGTTACTCCAGCGCTGGAAACACCATATATTTT
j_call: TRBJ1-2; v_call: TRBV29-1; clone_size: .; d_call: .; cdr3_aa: CSVETDGTF; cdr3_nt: TGCAGCGTGGAGACTGACGGCACCTTC
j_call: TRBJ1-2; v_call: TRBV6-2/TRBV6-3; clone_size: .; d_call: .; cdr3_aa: CASSSPAGGSYGYTF; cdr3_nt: TGTGCCAGCAGTTCCCCAGCGGGGGGTTCCTATGGCTACACCTTC
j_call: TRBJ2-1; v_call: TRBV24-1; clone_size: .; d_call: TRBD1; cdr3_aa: CATSNPPGQGFNEQFF; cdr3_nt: TGTGCCACCAGCAATCCTCCGGGACAGGGGTTCAATGAGCAGTTCTTC
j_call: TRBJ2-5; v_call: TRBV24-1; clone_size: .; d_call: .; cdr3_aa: CATRKTWHSAPPRKTQYF; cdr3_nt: TGTGCCACCAGGAAAACATGGCACTCGGCCCCCCCCAGGAAGACCCAGTACTTC
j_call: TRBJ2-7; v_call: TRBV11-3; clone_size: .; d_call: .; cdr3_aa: CASSSIGTSGEQYF; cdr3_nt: TGTGCCAGCAGCTCGATAGGAACTTCGGGCGAGCAGTACTTC
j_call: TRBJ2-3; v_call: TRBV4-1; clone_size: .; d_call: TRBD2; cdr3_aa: CASSPTRGQRGDRTDTQYF; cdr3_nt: TGCGCCAGCAGCCCCACGCGGGGTCAGCGGGGGGACCGCACAGATACGCAGTATTTT
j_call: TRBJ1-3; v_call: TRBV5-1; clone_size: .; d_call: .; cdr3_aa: CASSYRWDTGNTIYF; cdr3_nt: TGCGCCAGCAGCTACCGCTGGGACACCGGAAACACCATATATTTT
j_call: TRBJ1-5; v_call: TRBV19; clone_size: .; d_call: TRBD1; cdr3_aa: CASSSDRVEKPQHF; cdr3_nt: TGTGCCAGTAGTTCAGACAGGGTTGAGAAGCCCCAGCATTTT
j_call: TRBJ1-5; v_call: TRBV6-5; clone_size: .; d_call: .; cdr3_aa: CASETVTSNQPQHF; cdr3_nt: TGTGCCAGCGAAACGGTTACTAGCAATCAGCCCCAGCATTTT
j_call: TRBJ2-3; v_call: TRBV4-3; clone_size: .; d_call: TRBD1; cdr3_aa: CASSQDRWDRGFYF; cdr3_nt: TGCGCCAGCAGCCAAGACCGCTGGGACAGGGGTTTTTATTTT
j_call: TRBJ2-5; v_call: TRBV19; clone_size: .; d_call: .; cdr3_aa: CASSIGGGGTAGRETQYF; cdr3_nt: TGTGCCAGTAGTATAGGAGGAGGAGGGACGGCAGGGAGGGAGACCCAGTACTTC
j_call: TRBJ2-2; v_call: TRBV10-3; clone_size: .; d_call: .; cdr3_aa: CAISESGQPNTGELFF; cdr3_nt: TGTGCCATCAGTGAGTCCGGACAGCCGAACACCGGGGAGCTGTTTTTT
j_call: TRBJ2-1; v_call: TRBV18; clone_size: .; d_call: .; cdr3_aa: CASSPPVANYEQFF; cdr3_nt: TGTGCCAGCTCACCACCGGTAGCAAACTATGAGCAGTTCTTC
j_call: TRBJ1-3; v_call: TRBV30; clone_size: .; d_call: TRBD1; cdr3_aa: CAWSETGLNGNTIYF; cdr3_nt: TGTGCCTGGAGTGAGACAGGGCTGAATGGAAACACCATATATTTT
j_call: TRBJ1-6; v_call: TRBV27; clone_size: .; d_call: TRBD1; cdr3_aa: CASSLATGNPRSYNSPLHF; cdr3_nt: TGTGCCAGCAGTTTAGCGACAGGGAACCCCAGGTCCTATAATTCACCCCTCCACTTT
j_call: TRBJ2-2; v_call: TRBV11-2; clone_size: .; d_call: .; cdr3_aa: CASSLALATTVGELFF; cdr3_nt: TGTGCCAGCAGCTTAGCATTAGCTACTACCGTCGGGGAGCTGTTTTTT
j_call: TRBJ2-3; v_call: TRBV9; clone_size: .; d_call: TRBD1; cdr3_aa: CASSVGQGVSADTQYF; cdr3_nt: TGTGCCAGCAGCGTCGGACAGGGGGTATCTGCAGATACGCAGTATTTT
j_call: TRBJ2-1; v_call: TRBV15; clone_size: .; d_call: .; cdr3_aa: CATSRDPKRGNEQFF; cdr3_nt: TGTGCCACCAGCAGAGACCCCAAAAGGGGGAATGAGCAGTTCTTC
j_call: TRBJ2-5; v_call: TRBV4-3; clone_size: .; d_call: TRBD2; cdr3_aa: CASSHHLAGGTPQETQYF; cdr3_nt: TGCGCCAGCAGCCACCATCTAGCGGGGGGCACTCCCCAAGAGACCCAGTACTTC
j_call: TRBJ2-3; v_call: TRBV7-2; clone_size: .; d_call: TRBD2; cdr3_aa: CASSFETSGAADTQYF; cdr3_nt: TGTGCCAGCAGCTTCGAGACTAGCGGGGCCGCAGATACGCAGTATTTT
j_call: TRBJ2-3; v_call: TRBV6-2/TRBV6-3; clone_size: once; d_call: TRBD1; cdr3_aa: CASSRGTGRTDTQYF; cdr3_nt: TGTGCCAGCAGTAGAGGGACAGGGCGGACAGATACGCAGTATTTT
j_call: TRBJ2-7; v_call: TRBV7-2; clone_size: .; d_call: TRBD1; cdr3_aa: CASSLARTGVAYEQYF; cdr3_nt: TGTGCCAGCAGCTTAGCCAGGACAGGGGTGGCCTACGAGCAGTACTTC
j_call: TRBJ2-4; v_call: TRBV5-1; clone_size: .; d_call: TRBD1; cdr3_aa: CASSLATGQDIQYF; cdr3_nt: TGCGCCAGCAGCTTGGCCACGGGACAGGACATTCAGTACTTC
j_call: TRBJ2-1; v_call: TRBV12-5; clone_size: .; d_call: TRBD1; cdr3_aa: CASGLALQGVTYNEQFF; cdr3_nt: TGTGCTAGTGGTTTGGCTCTCCAGGGGGTTACGTACAATGAGCAGTTCTTC
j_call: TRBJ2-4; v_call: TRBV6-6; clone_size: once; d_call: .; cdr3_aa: CASNGINGLAKNIQYF; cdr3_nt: TGTGCCAGCAACGGAATTAACGGACTAGCCAAAAACATTCAGTACTTC
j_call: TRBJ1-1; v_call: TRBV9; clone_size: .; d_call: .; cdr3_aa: CASSHLMDITF; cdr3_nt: TGTGCCAGCAGCCACCTTATGGACATCACCTTT
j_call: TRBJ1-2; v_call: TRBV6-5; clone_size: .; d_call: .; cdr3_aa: CASSPAGSYGYTF; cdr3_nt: TGTGCCAGCAGCCCAGCAGGTAGCTATGGCTACACCTTC
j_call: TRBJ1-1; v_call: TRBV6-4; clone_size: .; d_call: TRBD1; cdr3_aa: CASRPQGALNTEAFF; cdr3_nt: TGTGCCAGCAGGCCACAGGGGGCGTTGAACACTGAAGCTTTCTTT
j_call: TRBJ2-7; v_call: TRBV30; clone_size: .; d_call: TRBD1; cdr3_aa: CAWSGTGGWYEQYF; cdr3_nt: TGTGCCTGGTCGGGGACAGGGGGCTGGTACGAGCAGTACTTC
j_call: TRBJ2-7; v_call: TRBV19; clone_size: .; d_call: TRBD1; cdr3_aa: CASSKLGTGLGDEQYF; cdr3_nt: TGTGCCAGTAGCAAACTTGGGACAGGCCTTGGAGACGAGCAGTACTTC
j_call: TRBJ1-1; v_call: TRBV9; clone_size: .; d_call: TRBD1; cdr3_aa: CASSESTGTGYGTEAFF; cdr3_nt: TGTGCCAGCAGCGAGTCCACAGGGACAGGGTACGGCACTGAAGCTTTCTTT
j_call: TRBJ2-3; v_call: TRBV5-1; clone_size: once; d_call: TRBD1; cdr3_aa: CASSKTGAGDTQYF; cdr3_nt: TGCGCCAGCAGCAAGACAGGGGCGGGAGATACGCAGTATTTT
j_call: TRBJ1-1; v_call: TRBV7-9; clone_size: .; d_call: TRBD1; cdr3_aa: CASSPIQTGGGTEAFF; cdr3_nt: TGTGCCAGCAGCCCCATACAGACAGGGGGCGGTACTGAAGCTTTCTTT
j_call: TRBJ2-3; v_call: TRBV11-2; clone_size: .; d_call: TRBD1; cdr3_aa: CASSPGQGVADTQYF; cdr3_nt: TGTGCCAGCAGCCCCGGGCAGGGGGTGGCAGATACGCAGTATTTT
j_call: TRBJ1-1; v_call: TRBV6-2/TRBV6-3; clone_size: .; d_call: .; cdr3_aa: CASSYDGRNAFF; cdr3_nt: TGTGCCAGCAGTTACGACGGGAGGAATGCTTTCTTT
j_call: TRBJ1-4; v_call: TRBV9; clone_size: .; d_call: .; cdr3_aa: CASSPGQVNNEKLFF; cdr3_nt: TGTGCCAGCAGCCCTGGGCAGGTCAATAATGAAAAACTGTTTTTT
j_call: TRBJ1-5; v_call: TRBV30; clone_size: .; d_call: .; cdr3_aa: CAWSALQGKQPQHF; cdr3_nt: TGTGCCTGGAGTGCCCTTCAGGGTAAACAGCCCCAGCATTTT
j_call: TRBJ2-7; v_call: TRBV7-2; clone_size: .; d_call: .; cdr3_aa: CASSFTRSYEQYF; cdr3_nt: TGTGCCAGCAGCTTTACTAGAAGCTACGAGCAGTACTTC
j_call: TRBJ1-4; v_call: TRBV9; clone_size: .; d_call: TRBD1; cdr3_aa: CASTTDRVGEKLFF; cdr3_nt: TGTGCCAGCACTACTGACAGGGTCGGCGAAAAACTGTTTTTT
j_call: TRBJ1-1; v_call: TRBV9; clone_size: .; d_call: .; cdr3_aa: CASSVSSGNTEAFF; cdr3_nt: TGTGCCAGCAGCGTATCATCCGGTAACACTGAAGCTTTCTTT
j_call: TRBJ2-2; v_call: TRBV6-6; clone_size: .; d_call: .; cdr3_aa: CASSQQGNTGELFF; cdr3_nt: TGTGCCAGCAGCCAACAGGGGAACACCGGGGAGCTGTTTTTT
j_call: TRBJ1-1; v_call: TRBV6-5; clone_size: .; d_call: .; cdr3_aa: CASSPTGRNTEAFF; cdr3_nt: TGTGCCAGCAGCCCGACAGGACGGAACACTGAAGCTTTCTTT
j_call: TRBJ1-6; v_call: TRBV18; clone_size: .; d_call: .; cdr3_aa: CASSPARNPLHF; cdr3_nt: TGTGCCAGCTCACCAGCTAGGAATCCCCTCCACTTT
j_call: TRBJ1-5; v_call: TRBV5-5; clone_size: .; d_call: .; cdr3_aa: CASSSDIFSNQPQHF; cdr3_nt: TGTGCCAGCAGCTCGGACATATTCAGCAATCAGCCCCAGCATTTT
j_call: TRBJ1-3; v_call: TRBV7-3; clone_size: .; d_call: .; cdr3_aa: CASSLTGQAAGNTIYF; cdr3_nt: TGTGCCAGCAGCTTAACGGGGCAGGCGGCCGGAAACACCATATATTTT
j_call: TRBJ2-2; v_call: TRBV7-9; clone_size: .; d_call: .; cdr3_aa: CASSLEAAGELFF; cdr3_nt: TGTGCCAGCAGCTTAGAGGCGGCCGGGGAGCTGTTTTTT
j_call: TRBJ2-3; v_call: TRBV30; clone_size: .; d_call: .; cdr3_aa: CAWTQDQGTQYF; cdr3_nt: TGTGCCTGGACCCAGGACCAGGGCACGCAGTATTTT
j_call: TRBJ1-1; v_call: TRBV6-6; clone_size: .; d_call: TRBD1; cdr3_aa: CASSTGAVTEAFF; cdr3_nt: TGTGCCAGCAGTACAGGGGCGGTGACTGAAGCTTTCTTT
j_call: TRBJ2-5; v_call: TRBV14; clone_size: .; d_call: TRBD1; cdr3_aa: CASSQRATGVGETQYF; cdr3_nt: TGTGCCAGCAGCCAACGCGCGACAGGGGTAGGAGAGACCCAGTACTTC
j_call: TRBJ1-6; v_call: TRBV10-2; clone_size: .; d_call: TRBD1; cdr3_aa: CANRPDRDFPNSPLHF; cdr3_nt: TGCGCCAACAGGCCGGACAGGGACTTTCCTAATTCACCCCTCCACTTT
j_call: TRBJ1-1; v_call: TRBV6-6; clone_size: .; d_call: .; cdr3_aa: CASSLQINTEAFF; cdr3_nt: TGTGCCAGCAGCCTACAGATTAACACTGAAGCTTTCTTT
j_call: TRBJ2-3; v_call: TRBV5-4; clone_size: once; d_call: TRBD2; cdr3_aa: CASSGSGGAPDTQYF; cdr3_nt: TGTGCCAGCAGCGGTAGCGGGGGGGCCCCAGATACGCAGTATTTT
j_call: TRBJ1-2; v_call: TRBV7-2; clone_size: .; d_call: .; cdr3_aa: CASSPRGLTDGYTF; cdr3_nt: TGTGCCAGCAGCCCAAGAGGACTGACTGATGGCTACACCTTC
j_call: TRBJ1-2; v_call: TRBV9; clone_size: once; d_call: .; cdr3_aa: CASSPREVAGGYTF; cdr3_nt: TGTGCCAGCAGCCCCCGCGAAGTGGCCGGGGGCTACACCTTC
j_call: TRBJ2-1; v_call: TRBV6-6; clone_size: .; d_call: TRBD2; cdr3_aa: CASSPRTSGGARNEQFF; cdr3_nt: TGTGCCAGCAGTCCCCGGACTAGCGGGGGGGCCCGCAATGAGCAGTTCTTC
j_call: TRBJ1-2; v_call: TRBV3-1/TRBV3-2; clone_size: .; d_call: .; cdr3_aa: CASSLWTATSSPYGYTF; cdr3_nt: TGTGCCAGCAGCCTTTGGACAGCCACCTCTTCACCTTATGGCTACACCTTC
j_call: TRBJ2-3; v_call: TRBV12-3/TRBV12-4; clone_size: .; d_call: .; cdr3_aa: CATHIEGGDTQYF; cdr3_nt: TGTGCCACCCACATTGAAGGCGGGGATACGCAGTATTTT